This T cell receptor beta chain comes out of a study of vaccination effects on CD4 cells after COVID-19. Turning to the study itself: All participants had two doses of either the BNT162b2 or mRNA-1273 vaccine.

V was pared by 2 bases and J by 6 bases, with 5 bases of the junction left unmatched. Germline CDR1 SGHTA, CDR2 FQGTGA. The CDR3 has 16 amino acids. Using immunoSEQ multiplex PCR, the repertoire was profiled, and TCRdb retains in-frame clones only, with some absent. The sample lists tens of thousands of clones, around 76% occurring once. Prior to sequencing, the ViraFEST assay stimulated PBMC with viral peptide pools, which expanded the antigen-specific CD4+ T cells. At the end of around 11 days of culture, CD4+ T cells were isolated. Wells containing 1.5 million to 2.5 million PBMC each were cultured with 10 IU/ml IL-2 and about 9.6 ug/ml peptides. A half-volume exchange with IL-2 medium occurred on days 3 and 7. On this clone: The antigen remains unidentified.

V is TRBV7-3 and J is TRBJ2-2; 11 bases map to TRBD2. Sequenced material: CD4+ T cells from PBMCs cultured with HCoV-229E spike peptides, taken before COVID-19 vaccination. This TCR came from a human donor who received a COVID-19 vaccine. The CDR3 bases are TGTGCCAGCAGCTTAGTCCTAGCGGGGGGCGCCGGGGAGCTGTTTTTT. Translating gives CASSLVLAGGAGELFF.